The rows below give T cell receptor beta chains drawn from one sample of a study of tumor-infiltrating lymphocytes in primary liver carcinoma. MiXCR, run by TCRdb on the multiplex PCR reads, gives a single entry per CDR3 protein. The sample shows approximately 310,000 distinct CDR3 sequences, about 60% of them seen only once. The specimen was peripheral blood. The receptor source for this set is a man aged 35 to 55 with primary liver carcinoma and hepatitis B virus infection. CDR3s include the opening cysteine and the closing phenylalanine or tryptophan. The D gene is left open where the match is weak. For some rows the clone size is stated as once, few or many, or as a class when expanded; others skip it.

V gene: TRBV4-2
J gene: TRBJ2-5
D gene: -
clone size: -
CDR3 DNA: TGTGCCAGCAGCCCCGTAATTTCAGGCCTCCAAGAGACCCAGTATTTC
CDR3 protein: CASSPVISGLQETQYF

V gene: TRBV4-2
J gene: TRBJ2-7
D gene: TRBD2
clone size: -
CDR3 DNA: TGTGCCAGCAGCCAAGACCAGGGAGGGGATTCCTACGAGCAGTACTTC
CDR3 protein: CASSQDQGGDSYEQYF

V gene: TRBV4-2
J gene: TRBJ2-5
D gene: TRBD2
clone size: -
CDR3 DNA: TGTGCCAGCAGCCCTAGACTAGCGGGAGGGACCGGGGAGACCCAGTACTTC
CDR3 protein: CASSPRLAGGTGETQYF

V gene: TRBV29-1
J gene: TRBJ2-1
D gene: -
clone size: many
CDR3 DNA: TGCAGCGTTGAGGAGTGGAATGAGCAGTTCTTC
CDR3 protein: CSVEEWNEQFF

V gene: TRBV11-1
J gene: TRBJ2-3
D gene: -
clone size: -
CDR3 DNA: TGTGCCATTAGCCCAGGGTACACAGATACACAGTATTTT
CDR3 protein: CAISPGYTDTQYF

V gene: TRBV11-1
J gene: TRBJ2-1
D gene: -
clone size: -
CDR3 DNA: TGCGCCAGCAGCTTAGCGCGGGGGCAGGGCGATGAGCAGTTCTTC
CDR3 protein: CASSLARGQGDEQFF

V gene: TRBV6-5
J gene: TRBJ1-3
D gene: -
clone size: few
CDR3 DNA: TGTGCCAGCAGTGACCATCCCAGGGTCTCTGGATACACCATATATTTT
CDR3 protein: CASSDHPRVSGYTIYF

V gene: TRBV5-1
J gene: TRBJ2-7
D gene: -
clone size: once
CDR3 DNA: TGCGCCAGCAGCTTGGGGAAAGGGAGTGACGAGCAGTACTTC
CDR3 protein: CASSLGKGSDEQYF

V gene: TRBV29-1
J gene: TRBJ2-1
D gene: -
clone size: many
CDR3 DNA: TGCAGCGTTGGTGGAGTATATGAGCAGTTCTTC
CDR3 protein: CSVGGVYEQFF

V gene: TRBV5-1
J gene: TRBJ2-1
D gene: -
clone size: -
CDR3 DNA: TGCGCCAGCAGCTTGGCGGCTAGTGGCAATGAGCAGTTCTTC
CDR3 protein: CASSLAASGNEQFF

V gene: TRBV12-3/TRBV12-4
J gene: TRBJ1-1
D gene: TRBD1
clone size: -
CDR3 DNA: TGTGCCAGCAGTCTAGCAGGGGGCATGAACACTAAAGCTTTCTTT
CDR3 protein: CASSLAGGMNTKAFF

V gene: TRBV12-3/TRBV12-4
J gene: TRBJ2-7
D gene: -
clone size: few
CDR3 DNA: TGTGCCAGCAGTTTATCCCCGCCCTACGAGCAGTACTTC
CDR3 protein: CASSLSPPYEQYF

V gene: TRBV5-6
J gene: TRBJ2-1
D gene: -
clone size: -
CDR3 DNA: TGTGCCAGCAGCGCTTCAAGGAGTGAGCAGTTCTTC
CDR3 protein: CASSASRSEQFF

V gene: TRBV7-8
J gene: TRBJ1-2
D gene: -
clone size: -
CDR3 DNA: TGTGCCAGCAGCTTAGCGGGTGCAACCCTCGGTGGCTACACCTTC
CDR3 protein: CASSLAGATLGGYTF

V gene: TRBV30
J gene: TRBJ2-1
D gene: -
clone size: many
CDR3 DNA: TGTGCCTGGGGCAACCGGGACAATGAGCAGTTCTTC
CDR3 protein: CAWGNRDNEQFF

V gene: TRBV7-9
J gene: TRBJ2-7
D gene: -
clone size: -
CDR3 DNA: TGTGCCAGCAGTTCCACGACAGCGACCTACGAGCAGTACTTC
CDR3 protein: CASSSTTATYEQYF

V gene: TRBV2
J gene: TRBJ2-6
D gene: -
clone size: -
CDR3 DNA: TGTGCCAGTAATTTAGGGGCCAACGTCCTGACTTTC
CDR3 protein: CASNLGANVLTF

V gene: TRBV28
J gene: TRBJ2-1
D gene: -
clone size: once
CDR3 DNA: TGTGCCAGCAGTCTACGGATCTCCTACAATGAGCAGTTCTTC
CDR3 protein: CASSLRISYNEQFF

V gene: TRBV5-4
J gene: TRBJ2-3
D gene: -
clone size: -
CDR3 DNA: TGTGCCAGTCCTTGGGTCCTTAGCACAGATACGCAGTATTTT
CDR3 protein: CASPWVLSTDTQYF

V gene: TRBV6-5
J gene: TRBJ1-1
D gene: -
clone size: few
CDR3 DNA: TGTGCCAGCAGTTACACGGGACGGGGGGACACTGAAGCTTTCTTT
CDR3 protein: CASSYTGRGDTEAFF

V gene: TRBV29-1
J gene: TRBJ2-5
D gene: -
clone size: few
CDR3 DNA: TGCAGCGGACTCACCCAGGGGATGGAGACCCAGTACTTC
CDR3 protein: CSGLTQGMETQYF

V gene: TRBV10-3
J gene: TRBJ2-1
D gene: -
clone size: -
CDR3 DNA: TGTGCCATCAGTGAGTCAAGGTCAAGCTCCTACAATGAGCGGTTCTTC
CDR3 protein: CAISESRSSSYNERFF